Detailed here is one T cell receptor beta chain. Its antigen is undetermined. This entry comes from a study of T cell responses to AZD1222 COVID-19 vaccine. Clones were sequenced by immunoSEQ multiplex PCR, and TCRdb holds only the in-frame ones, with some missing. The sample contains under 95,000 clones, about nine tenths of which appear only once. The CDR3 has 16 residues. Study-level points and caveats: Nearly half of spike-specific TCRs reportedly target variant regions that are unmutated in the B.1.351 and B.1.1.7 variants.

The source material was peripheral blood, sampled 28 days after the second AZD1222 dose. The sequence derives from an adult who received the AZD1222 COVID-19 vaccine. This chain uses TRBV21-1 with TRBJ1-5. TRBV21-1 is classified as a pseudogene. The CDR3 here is CASITRRDGGNQPQHF. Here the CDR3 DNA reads TGTGCCAGCATAACACGCAGGGACGGGGGCAATCAGCCCCAGCATTTT.